This T cell receptor (beta chain) was sequenced for a study of CD8 T cells in ankylosing spondylitis. Broader study findings: Reported data indicate significant enrichment of disease-linked clones within matched ankylosing spondylitis synovial fluid. Ankylosing spondylitis blood appeared to be characterized by a TCR beta motif of roughly eight highly homologous variants.

This clonotype has at least ten counts. What it binds is not known. Each TCR beta library was made by quantitative 5'-RACE that incorporated molecular barcodes. Each CDR3 protein gets one entry after TCRdb re-called the 5' RACE reads with MiXCR. This sample carries 500,000 to 650,000 distinct CDR3 sequences, about 5.2% of them seen once, and the ten largest clones take roughly 3.5%. The sample taken for sequencing was blood, either unsorted or a sorted T cell fraction (not recorded which). The sequence was obtained from a male donor with ankylosing spondylitis.

The CDR3 is CASSHRLTGYEQYF. The CDR3 DNA reads TGTGCCAGCAGCCACCGGTTGACTGGTTACGAGCAGTACTTC. This chain links TRBV7-8 with TRBJ2-7, with D hard to call. This CDR3 is built from 14 residues. Germline V gene lookup returns CDR1 SGHVS and CDR2 FQNEAQ. Trimming pared 5 bases from V and 4 bases from J, leaving 15 bases between.